This entry lists 5 T cell receptor beta chains sequenced from one sample in a study of shared clonotypes between healthy human individuals. The repertoire was sequenced with immunoSEQ multiplex PCR; TCRdb's copy has only in-frame clones and lacks some. This table holds about 820,000 clones, around 92% found once. CD45RO-negative CD8 cells positively selected for CCR7 made up the naive population, which excluded terminally differentiated effector memory CD45RA+ cells. Sequenced: naive CD8+ T cells sorted from blood. The receptor set was obtained from a man aged 25 to 45 in good health.

This chain links TRBV5-1 with TRBJ2-7; the match to TRBD1 covers 10 bases. J gave up 0 bases and V 4 bases, and 10 bases lay outside the gene matches. The CDR3 totals 17 residues. The germline V gene has CDR1 SGHRS and CDR2 YFSETQ. The chain's CDR3 is CASSVPGQGSSSYEQYF. In DNA form, the CDR3 reads TGCGCCAGCAGCGTTCCGGGACAGGGGAGCTCCTCCTACGAGCAGTACTTC.

The chain couples TRBV6-6 to TRBJ1-4; D is perhaps TRBD1 (5 bases). This CDR3 spans 14 amino acids. V was trimmed by 4 bases and J by 4 bases, leaving 10 bases between them. Germline CDR1 reads MNHNY; CDR2 reads SVGAGI (reference sequence). This CDR3 is CASSWGRVNEKLFF. DNA of the CDR3: TGTGCCAGCAGTTGGGGCAGGGTTAATGAAAAACTGTTTTTT.

This sequence joins TRBV7-8 and TRBJ1-5; D ambiguous. Trimming removed 1 base at V and 13 bases at J, with 11 bases between. Looked up from germline, CDR1 is SGHVS and CDR2 is FQNEAQ. This CDR3 has 12 residues. CDR3 sequence: CASSLVTTEQHF. CDR3 bases: TGTGCCAGCAGCTTAGTGACCACAGAGCAGCATTTT.

This chain uses TRBV9 with TRBJ2-7; D not resolved. The CDR3 consists of 16 residues. CDR1 SGDLS and CDR2 YYNGEE come from the germline V gene. Trimming removed 4 bases at V and 1 base at J, with 18 bases between. The CDR3 sequence: CASSSEDPSRSYEQYF. For the CDR3, the DNA is TGTGCCAGCAGCTCCGAGGACCCTTCTCGTTCCTACGAGCAGTACTTC.

CDR3 residues: CASSPPGGVPYGYTF. The CDR3 nucleotides read TGTGCCAGCAGCCCCCCAGGAGGGGTGCCCTATGGCTACACCTTC. The chain is built from TRBV5-6 and TRBJ1-2, with D possibly being TRBD1 (5 bases). Trimming pared 4 bases from V and 4 bases from J, leaving 17 bases between. The V gene's germline CDR1 is SGHDT and CDR2 YYEEEE. The CDR3 covers 15 residues.